The rows below give T cell receptor beta chains drawn from one sample of a study of T cells expressing NK-cell markers. Using the 5' RACE reads, TCRdb records one entry per CDR3 protein without DNA. The listing records hundreds of thousands of distinct CDR3 sequences. Material: blood T cells: a sorted CD56 or NKG2C T cell subset, CD4+ or CD8+ T cells, or bulk PBMC T cells (not recorded which). These TCRs come from a woman aged 18-69 years in good health. CDR3s include the opening cysteine and the closing phenylalanine or tryptophan. The order of the fields is CDR3 protein, J gene, V gene.

CDR3 protein: CASSLSVLVNTGELFF
J gene: TRBJ2-2
V gene: TRBV7-2

CDR3 protein: CATNTGLMNTEAFF
J gene: TRBJ1-1
V gene: TRBV12-3/TRBV12-4

CDR3 protein: CATSEGLAGPLQETQYF
J gene: TRBJ2-5
V gene: TRBV24-1

CDR3 protein: CASSLSVAQGASGELFF
J gene: TRBJ2-2
V gene: TRBV7-2

CDR3 protein: CSVESRGPLGTSPYEQYF
J gene: TRBJ2-7
V gene: TRBV29-1

CDR3 protein: CASSLAAGGGDTQYF
J gene: TRBJ2-3
V gene: TRBV7-9

CDR3 protein: CASSLWGQGRGLNTGELFF
J gene: TRBJ2-2
V gene: TRBV11-2

CDR3 protein: CASSIVRAVGTTDTQYF
J gene: TRBJ2-3
V gene: TRBV7-9

CDR3 protein: CASSPPNTDTQYF
J gene: TRBJ2-3
V gene: TRBV18

CDR3 protein: CASSFHLQGRANTEAFF
J gene: TRBJ1-1
V gene: TRBV7-2

CDR3 protein: CASTLASGSFAGELFF
J gene: TRBJ2-2
V gene: TRBV7-2

CDR3 protein: CASSPSGGGALDTQYF
J gene: TRBJ2-3
V gene: TRBV7-3

CDR3 protein: CSARQDLLYNSPLHF
J gene: TRBJ1-6
V gene: TRBV20-1

CDR3 protein: CASSEAGGRSTDTQYF
J gene: TRBJ2-3
V gene: TRBV2

CDR3 protein: CASSLGVATDTQYF
J gene: TRBJ2-3
V gene: TRBV7-2

CDR3 protein: CASSLGTSGRIHNEQFF
J gene: TRBJ2-1
V gene: TRBV5-1

CDR3 protein: CATSGTRAGELFF
J gene: TRBJ2-2
V gene: TRBV15

CDR3 protein: CASSPGGGTGNTIYF
J gene: TRBJ1-3
V gene: TRBV12-3/TRBV12-4

CDR3 protein: CATSREGLAGHEQYF
J gene: TRBJ2-7
V gene: TRBV15

CDR3 protein: CASSILKETKNTEAFF
J gene: TRBJ1-1
V gene: TRBV7-9

CDR3 protein: CASSLTSGRDETQYF
J gene: TRBJ2-5
V gene: TRBV6-5

CDR3 protein: CASSLGSRTQTRELFF
J gene: TRBJ2-2
V gene: TRBV7-2

CDR3 protein: CSASESTDTQYF
J gene: TRBJ2-3
V gene: TRBV20-1

CDR3 protein: CATSTPSYNEQFF
J gene: TRBJ2-1
V gene: TRBV24-1

CDR3 protein: CASSPPRREDPRDTQYF
J gene: TRBJ2-3
V gene: TRBV12-3/TRBV12-4

CDR3 protein: CASSPGDGLGETQYF
J gene: TRBJ2-5
V gene: TRBV18

CDR3 protein: CASSPQGAGPYNSPLHF
J gene: TRBJ1-6
V gene: TRBV12-3/TRBV12-4

CDR3 protein: CARSLLEPRTSTRNEQFF
J gene: TRBJ2-1
V gene: TRBV27

CDR3 protein: CATSSRVSYNEQFF
J gene: TRBJ2-1
V gene: TRBV15

CDR3 protein: CASPLAAGGPTDTQYF
J gene: TRBJ2-3
V gene: TRBV2

CDR3 protein: CAWSQPISGNTIYF
J gene: TRBJ1-3
V gene: TRBV30

CDR3 protein: CASSQVTGKGTEAFF
J gene: TRBJ1-1
V gene: TRBV4-3

CDR3 protein: CATSDNMTGLREQYF
J gene: TRBJ2-7
V gene: TRBV24-1

CDR3 protein: CASSKDVRHQETQYF
J gene: TRBJ2-5
V gene: TRBV21-1

CDR3 protein: CASIKDRVEDTQYF
J gene: TRBJ2-3
V gene: TRBV12-3/TRBV12-4

CDR3 protein: CASSLFDSRETEYF
J gene: TRBJ2-3
V gene: TRBV12-3/TRBV12-4

CDR3 protein: CSARTWGYNTEAFF
J gene: TRBJ1-1
V gene: TRBV20-1

CDR3 protein: CSAREGLSSYNEQFF
J gene: TRBJ2-1
V gene: TRBV20-1

CDR3 protein: CASSLGQGRTGELFF
J gene: TRBJ2-2
V gene: TRBV19

CDR3 protein: CAWMSGTLETQYF
J gene: TRBJ2-5
V gene: TRBV30

CDR3 protein: CASSPRQNAEVLGALNTEAFF
J gene: TRBJ1-1
V gene: TRBV27

CDR3 protein: CASSLEGGDYNSPLHF
J gene: TRBJ1-6
V gene: TRBV7-6

CDR3 protein: CGARGTLESGYEQFF
J gene: TRBJ2-1
V gene: TRBV20-1

CDR3 protein: CASSSLGAGLLTEAFF
J gene: TRBJ1-1
V gene: TRBV27

CDR3 protein: CSARNSGGGIRELFF
J gene: TRBJ2-2
V gene: TRBV20-1

CDR3 protein: CSARDAGLADTGELFF
J gene: TRBJ2-2
V gene: TRBV20-1

CDR3 protein: CASSAGTVAYEQYF
J gene: TRBJ2-7
V gene: TRBV9

CDR3 protein: CASSVVRDGNYGYTF
J gene: TRBJ1-2
V gene: TRBV9

CDR3 protein: CSVGPSGNDEQFF
J gene: TRBJ2-1
V gene: TRBV29-1

CDR3 protein: CASSLDGLRTETQYF
J gene: TRBJ2-5
V gene: TRBV11-2

CDR3 protein: CASSSPLVNEKLFF
J gene: TRBJ1-4
V gene: TRBV7-9

CDR3 protein: CASRTQANTGELFF
J gene: TRBJ2-2
V gene: TRBV7-3

CDR3 protein: CASSQRQGVTDTQYF
J gene: TRBJ2-3
V gene: TRBV16

CDR3 protein: CASSLWLVLVGGELFF
J gene: TRBJ2-2
V gene: TRBV12-3/TRBV12-4